This section outlines one T cell receptor (beta chain) sequence together with its context. Primers for the PCR totalled 60 Vbeta and 13 Jbeta. TCRdb keeps only in-frame clones here, not all; method: immunoSEQ multiplex PCR. This sample lists about 96,000 clones; its ten largest clones have 3.4%. This entry comes from a study of cytomegalovirus exposure and HLA in healthy donors. V was clipped by 4 bases and J by 3 bases; unmatched bases: 1. The length of the CDR3 is 16 residues. Germline lookup yields CDR1 SGHAT and CDR2 FQNNGV. J is TRBJ2-3 and V is TRBV11-2, with TRBD2 matching over 16 bases. This receptor was obtained from a woman in her thirties in good health and CMV-seronegative. The source material was PBMCs. The CDR3, as DNA: TGTGCCAGCAGCTCGGGACTAGCGGGAGGGACAGATACGCAGTATTTT. The encoded protein is CASSSGLAGGTDTQYF.